This TCR beta chain was sequenced in a study of cytomegalovirus exposure and HLA in healthy donors. Overall study findings and caveats: Prediction of most subjects' HLA-A and HLA-B alleles by TCR beta sequences was reportedly accurate. Later analysis reportedly placed an Asian-associated ancestry cluster below the roughly 700-donor mean in N-insertions.

This clone was detected only a few times. The antigen is unknown. From germline, CDR1 is SGHTA and CDR2 FQGTGA. This CDR3 has 15 residues. Trimming removed 5 bases at V and 0 bases at J, with 13 bases between. Use of 60 Vbeta and 13 Jbeta primers characterized the PCR. Clones were read by immunoSEQ multiplex PCR, and TCRdb kept only the in-frame ones, dropping some. Here the sample spans about 130,000 clones, about 70% being singletons. The material sequenced was PBMCs. The origin of this receptor is a male donor in good health and CMV-seronegative. This chain connects TRBV7-3 to TRBJ1-1, with TRBD1 as a possible D gene (5 bases). The CDR3 nucleotides read TGTGCCAGCAGCCCAGGGAACTTGATGAACACTGAAGCTTTCTTT. Amino acid sequence: CASSPGNLMNTEAFF.